This TCR beta chain was captured by sequencing in a study of OX40 agonist ivuxolimab in advanced cancers. In the study overall: Partial responses, seen in three patients, involved one hepatocellular carcinoma and two cutaneous melanomas.

Assay: immunoSEQ multiplex PCR; the TCRdb copy retains only in-frame clones and omits some. Of roughly 86,000 clones listed, about 90% were seen once; the top ten hold 0.9% to 1.2%. Looked up from germline, CDR1 is SGHTA and CDR2 is FQGNSA. This CDR3 has 16 amino acids. Trimming removed 4 bases from V and 7 bases from J; junction bases left unmatched: 13. V usage is TRBV7-2 and J usage is TRBJ2-3; 8 nucleotides align to TRBD2. The source is an adult with an advanced solid tumor such as melanoma, head and neck, liver or kidney cancer. This specimen consisted of CD4+ or CD8+ T cells sorted from blood, obtained in a trial of the OX40 agonist ivuxolimab. The CDR3 nucleotides are TGTGCCAGCAGCTCCATATGGGGAGCGGGAGCATATACGCAGTATTTT. It is translated as CASSSIWGAGAYTQYF.